These 12 T cell receptor beta chains share one sample of origin, sequenced in a study of blood T cell repertoires in COVID-19. The repertoire was sequenced with immunoSEQ multiplex PCR; TCRdb's copy has only in-frame clones and lacks some. The sample has around 190,000 clones, 75% to 80% seen once; the top ten hold around 8.9%. What was sequenced was peripheral blood. The receptors here all came from a woman between 45 and 65 years old with active or convalescent COVID-19.

This clone came up a few times. V usage is TRBV7-8 and J usage is TRBJ1-2; D perhaps matches TRBD1 (6 bases). CDR1 is SGHVS, CDR2 FQNEAQ, per germline. V lost 1 base and J lost 2, with 14 bases in between. The CDR3 runs to 16 residues. The CDR3 sequence: CASSLVAGELNYGYTF. The CDR3 DNA follows: TGTGCCAGCAGCTTAGTGGCAGGGGAACTAAACTATGGCTACACCTTC.

The rearrangement links TRBV5-1 to TRBJ2-1; 11 positions match TRBD2. V lost 3 bases and J lost 10; bases outside the gene matches: 12. Germline V gene lookup returns CDR1 SGHRS and CDR2 YFSETQ. CDR3 length: 16 amino acids. This CDR3 reads CASSSLAGGSTPEQFF. The CDR3 coding sequence is TGCGCCAGCAGCTCATTAGCGGGAGGGTCCACCCCGGAGCAGTTCTTC.

In this sample, this clone turned up a few times. The rearrangement links TRBV7-9 to TRBJ2-7, with TRBD1 matching 8 bases. This CDR3 has 16 amino acids. Germline CDR1 SEHNR, CDR2 FQNEAQ (reference sequence). With 4 bases clipped from V and 0 bases from J, the junction kept 8 bases outside the gene matches. The CDR3: CASSSDRTGSSYEQYF. For the CDR3, the DNA is TGTGCCAGCAGCTCGGATCGGACAGGGAGCTCCTACGAGCAGTACTTC. Looking up the rest from reference TRBV7-9 and TRBJ2-7 gives the full variable domain: DTGVSQNPRHKITKRGQNVTFRCDPISEHNRLYWYRQTLGQGPEFLTYFQNEAQLEKSRLLSDRFSAERPKGSFSTLEIQRTEQGDSAMYLCASSSDRTGSSYEQYFGPGTRLTVT.

This rearrangement joins TRBV3-1 (or the pseudogene TRBV3-2) to TRBJ2-3, with a tentative D call TRBD1 (7 bases). The CDR3 is 15 amino acids. V gave up 4 bases and J gave up 1 base, with 12 bases separating them. Germline CDR1 and CDR2: LGHDT and YNNKEL (reference sequence). This CDR3 reads CASSRQGGGTDTQYF. DNA of the CDR3: TGTGCCAGCAGCCGCCAGGGGGGCGGCACAGATACGCAGTATTTT.

The gene calls are TRBV7-2 and TRBJ1-1; tentative D call: TRBD1 (5 bases). Germline-derived CDR1 and CDR2 are SGHTA and FQGNSA. V lost 6 bases, J lost 1 base, and 12 bases lay in between. The CDR3 has 14 residues. CDR3 protein: CASRAAGGNTEAFF. In nucleotides, the CDR3 is TGTGCCAGCAGGGCGGCGGGGGGGAACACTGAAGCTTTCTTT.

This clone occurred once. The chain carries TRBV19 and TRBJ2-1; maybe TRBD1 (6 bases). The CDR3 runs to 17 residues. From germline, CDR1 is LNHDA and CDR2 SQIVND (reference sequence). Trimming left V 1 base short and J 0 bases short, with 13 bases between. The CDR3: CASSIGITGSSYNEQFF. DNA for the CDR3: TGTGCCAGTAGTATAGGGATCACAGGGAGCTCCTACAATGAGCAGTTCTTC.

CDR3 sequence: CASRPFLGGGQETQYF. CDR3 nucleotide sequence: TGTGCCAGCAGGCCCTTTCTGGGGGGAGGTCAAGAGACCCAGTACTTC. The rearrangement joins TRBV7-6 to TRBJ2-5; tentative D call: TRBD2 (6 bases). Germline V gene sequence: CDR1 SGHVS, CDR2 FNYEAQ. V was clipped by 6 bases and J by 2 bases, with 19 bases between them. The length of the CDR3 is 16 residues.

The genes are TRBV3-1 (or the pseudogene TRBV3-2) and TRBJ2-5; 7 positions agree with TRBD1. Germline V gives CDR1 LGHDT, CDR2 YNNKEL (reference sequence). With V trimmed by 1 base and J by 1 base, 3 bases remained unmatched. The length of the CDR3 is 15 residues. The CDR3 here is CASSQGGTVQETQYF. The CDR3 bases are TGTGCCAGCAGCCAAGGGGGGACAGTCCAAGAGACCCAGTACTTC.

The CDR3 loop is CASSPSGTGGRGEQYF. The DNA of the CDR3 is TGTGCCAGCAGCCCATCCGGGACAGGGGGCCGGGGCGAGCAGTACTTC. The V call is TRBV7-9, the J call TRBJ2-7; 12 bases are a match to TRBD1. The CDR3 consists of 16 residues. Germline V gene sequence: CDR1 SEHNR, CDR2 FQNEAQ (reference sequence). V trimming: 5 bases; J trimming: 6 bases; junction bases outside the gene matches: 11.

This chain's CDR3 is CASSLALGGTESYGYTF. Written as DNA, the CDR3 is TGCGCCAGCAGCTTGGCGTTAGGGGGTACTGAGAGTTATGGCTACACCTTC. This chain uses TRBV5-1 with TRBJ1-2, with a tentative D call TRBD1 (6 bases). The CDR3 has 17 amino acids. Trimming took off 0 bases at V and 5 bases at J, with 20 bases between the two ends. Per germline, CDR1 SGHRS and CDR2 YFSETQ.

The chain carries TRBV5-4 and TRBJ2-5; 10 bases are a match to TRBD2. V dropped 2 bases and J dropped 2; count of bases not matched to a gene: 0. The CDR3 spans 14 residues. Germline values: CDR1 SGHNT, CDR2 YYREEE (reference sequence). The CDR3 DNA reads TGTGCCAGCAGCTTTAGCGGGGGGCAAGAGACCCAGTACTTC. It specifies CASSFSGGQETQYF.

This chain uses TRBV29-1 with TRBJ1-2, with 12 bases aligning to TRBD1. The CDR3 spans 14 residues. J gave up 7 bases and V 6 bases, and 9 bases lay outside the gene matches. Germline CDR1 reads SQVTM; CDR2 reads ANQGSEA. This CDR3 reads CSVDKGQGAIGYTF. For the CDR3, the DNA is TGCAGCGTGGACAAGGGACAGGGGGCGATTGGCTACACCTTC.